Listed here is a single T cell receptor beta chain. Next came a second PCR, run for roughly 6 to 11 cycles, which used a sample-barcoded 5' primer along with a J-beta primer mix. TCRdb processed the 5' RACE reads anew with MiXCR; each CDR3 protein has one entry. The sample holds some 1,800,000 distinct CDR3 sequences, roughly two fifths seen once. This sample was included in a study of blood T cells in healthy people across ages. The CDR3 totals 19 residues. Sequencing was carried out using blood. This clonotype originated in a human donor in good health. The V call is TRBV21-1, the J call TRBJ2-3; the table assigns TRBD2, which was not confirmed against the DNA. TRBV21-1 is designated a pseudogene. CDR3 in amino acids: CASSPLAGGTTDSTDTQYF. CDR3 sequence (DNA): TGTGCCAGCAGTCCCCTAGCGGGGGGGACTACCGATAGCACAGATACGCAGTATTTT.